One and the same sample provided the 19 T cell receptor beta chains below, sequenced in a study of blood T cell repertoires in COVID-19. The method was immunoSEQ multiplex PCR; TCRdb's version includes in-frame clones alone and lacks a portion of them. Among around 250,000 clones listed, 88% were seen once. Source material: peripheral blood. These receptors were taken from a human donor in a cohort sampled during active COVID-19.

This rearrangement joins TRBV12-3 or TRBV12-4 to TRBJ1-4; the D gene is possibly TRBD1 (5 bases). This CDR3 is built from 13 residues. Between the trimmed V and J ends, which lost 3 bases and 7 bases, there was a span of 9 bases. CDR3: CASSFYQGEKLFF. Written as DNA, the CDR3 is TGTGCCAGCAGTTTCTACCAGGGTGAAAAACTGTTTTTT.

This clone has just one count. CDR3 nucleotides: TGTGCCTGCGGTAGTGGGCTAGCGAACTACGAGCAGTACTTC. The encoded protein is CACGSGLANYEQYF. The chain links TRBV19 to TRBJ2-7; a weak D match, TRBD2 (6 bases). Trimming left V 11 bases short and J 3 bases short, with 20 bases between. The CDR3 runs 14 residues. Germline V gene lookup returns CDR1 LNHDA and CDR2 SQIVND (reference sequence).

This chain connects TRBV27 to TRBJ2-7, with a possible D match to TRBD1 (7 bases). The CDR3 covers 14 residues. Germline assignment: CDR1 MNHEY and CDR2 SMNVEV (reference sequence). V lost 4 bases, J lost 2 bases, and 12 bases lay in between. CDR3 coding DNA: TGTGCCAGCAGTTGGGCCAGGGGGGCCTACGAGCAGTACTTC. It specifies CASSWARGAYEQYF.

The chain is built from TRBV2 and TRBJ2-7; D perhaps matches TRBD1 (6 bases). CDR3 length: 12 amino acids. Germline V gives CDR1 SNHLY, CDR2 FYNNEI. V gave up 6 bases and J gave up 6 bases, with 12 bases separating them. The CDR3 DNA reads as TGTGCCAGCAGCCCTCAGGGGACCGAGCAGTACTTC. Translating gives CASSPQGTEQYF.

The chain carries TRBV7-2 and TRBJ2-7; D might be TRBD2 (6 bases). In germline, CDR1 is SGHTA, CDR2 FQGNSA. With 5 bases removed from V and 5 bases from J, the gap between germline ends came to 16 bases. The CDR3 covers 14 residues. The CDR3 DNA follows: TGTGCCAGCAGCCCCGCGGGGTTTGGGCACGAGCAGTACTTC. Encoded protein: CASSPAGFGHEQYF.

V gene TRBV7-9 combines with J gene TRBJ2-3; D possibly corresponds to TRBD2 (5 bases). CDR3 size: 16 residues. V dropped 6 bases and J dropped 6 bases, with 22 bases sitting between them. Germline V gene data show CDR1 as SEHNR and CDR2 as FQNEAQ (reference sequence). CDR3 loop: CASRAPAGPLWDTQYF. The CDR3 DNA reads TGTGCCAGCAGGGCACCGGCGGGCCCGTTGTGGGATACGCAGTATTTT.

For the CDR3, the DNA is TGTGCCAGCATCGTGGACAGGGCTGGTCAGCCCCAGCATTTT. Its protein is CASIVDRAGQPQHF. The rearrangement uses TRBV5-8 and TRBJ1-5; TRBD1 aligns across 8 bases. Germline CDR1 SGHTS, CDR2 YDEGEE. V shed 6 bases, J shed 6 bases, and the junction held 8 bases outside the gene matches. This CDR3 is 14 amino acids long.

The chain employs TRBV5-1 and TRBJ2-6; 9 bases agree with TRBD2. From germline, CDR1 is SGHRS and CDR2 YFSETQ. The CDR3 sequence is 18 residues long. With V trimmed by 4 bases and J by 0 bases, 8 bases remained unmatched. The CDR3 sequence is CASSVPRAGGSGANVLTF. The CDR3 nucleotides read TGCGCCAGCAGCGTCCCTAGAGCGGGAGGCTCTGGGGCCAACGTCCTGACTTTC.

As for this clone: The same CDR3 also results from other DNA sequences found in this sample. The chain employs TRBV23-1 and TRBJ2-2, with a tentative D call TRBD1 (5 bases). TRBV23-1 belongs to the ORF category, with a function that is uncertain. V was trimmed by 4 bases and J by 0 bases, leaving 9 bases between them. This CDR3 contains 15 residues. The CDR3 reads CASSLQGPNTGELFF. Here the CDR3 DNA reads TGCGCCAGCAGTCTCCAGGGTCCGAACACCGGGGAGCTGTTTTTT.

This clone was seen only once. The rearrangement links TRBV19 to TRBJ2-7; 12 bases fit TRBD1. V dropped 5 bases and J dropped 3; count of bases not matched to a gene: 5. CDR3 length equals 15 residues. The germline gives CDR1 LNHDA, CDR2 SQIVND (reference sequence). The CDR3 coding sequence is TGTGCCAGTAGTTTCGGGACAGGGGGCTTCTACGAGCAGTACTTC. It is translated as CASSFGTGGFYEQYF.

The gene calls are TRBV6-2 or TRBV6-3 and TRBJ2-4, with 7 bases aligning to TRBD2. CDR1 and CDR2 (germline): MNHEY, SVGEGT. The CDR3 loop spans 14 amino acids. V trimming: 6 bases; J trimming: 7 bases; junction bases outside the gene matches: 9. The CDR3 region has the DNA TGTGCCAGCAGCGACGCGGGGGATTTTAACATTCAGTACTTC. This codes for CASSDAGDFNIQYF.

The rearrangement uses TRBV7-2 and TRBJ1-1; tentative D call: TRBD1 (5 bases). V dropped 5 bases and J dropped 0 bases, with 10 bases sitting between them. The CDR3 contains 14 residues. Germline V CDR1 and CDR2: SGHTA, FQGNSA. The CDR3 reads CASSKGHMNTEAFF. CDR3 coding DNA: TGTGCCAGCAGCAAAGGACATATGAACACTGAAGCTTTCTTT.

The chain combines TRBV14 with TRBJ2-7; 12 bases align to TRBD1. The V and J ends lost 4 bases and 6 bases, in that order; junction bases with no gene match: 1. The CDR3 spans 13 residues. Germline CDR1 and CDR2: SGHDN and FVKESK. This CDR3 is CASSRDRGREQYF. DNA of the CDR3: TGTGCCAGCAGCCGGGACAGGGGGCGCGAGCAGTACTTC.

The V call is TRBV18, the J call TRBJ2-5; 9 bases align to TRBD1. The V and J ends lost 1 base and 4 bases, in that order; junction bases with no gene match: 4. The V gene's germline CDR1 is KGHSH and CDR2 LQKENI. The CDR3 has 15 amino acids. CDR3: CASSPQDRGGETQYF. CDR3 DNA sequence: TGTGCCAGCTCACCACAGGACAGGGGTGGAGAGACCCAGTACTTC. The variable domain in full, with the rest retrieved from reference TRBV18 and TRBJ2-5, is NAGVMQNPRHLVRRRGQEARLRCSPMKGHSHVYWYRQLPEEGLKFMVYLQKENIIDESGMPKERFSAEFPKEGPSILRIQQVVRGDSAAYFCASSPQDRGGETQYFGPGTRLLVL.

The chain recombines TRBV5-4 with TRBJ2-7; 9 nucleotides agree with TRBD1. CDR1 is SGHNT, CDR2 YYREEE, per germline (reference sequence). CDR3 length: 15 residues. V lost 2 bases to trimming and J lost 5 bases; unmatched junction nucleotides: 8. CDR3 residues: CASSFPDDRGNEQYF. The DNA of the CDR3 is TGTGCCAGCAGCTTCCCCGACGACAGGGGGAACGAGCAGTACTTC.

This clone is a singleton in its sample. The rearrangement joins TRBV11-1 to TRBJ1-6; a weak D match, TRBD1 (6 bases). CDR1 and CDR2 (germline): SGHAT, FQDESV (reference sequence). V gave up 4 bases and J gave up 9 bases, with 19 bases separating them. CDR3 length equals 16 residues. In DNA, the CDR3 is TGTGCCAGCAGCTCCCGGACAGCAATGCAGGGTTCACCCCTCCACTTT. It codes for CASSSRTAMQGSPLHF.

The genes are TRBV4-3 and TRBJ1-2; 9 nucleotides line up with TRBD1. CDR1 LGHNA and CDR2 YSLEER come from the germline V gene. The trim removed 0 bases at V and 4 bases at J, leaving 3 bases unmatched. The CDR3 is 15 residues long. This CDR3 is CASSQEGTGLYGYTF. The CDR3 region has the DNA TGCGCCAGCAGCCAAGAAGGGACAGGGCTCTATGGCTACACCTTC.

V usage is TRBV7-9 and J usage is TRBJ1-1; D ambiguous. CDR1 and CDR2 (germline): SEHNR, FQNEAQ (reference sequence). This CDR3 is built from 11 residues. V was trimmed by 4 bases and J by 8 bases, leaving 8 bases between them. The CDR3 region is CASSSPTEAFF. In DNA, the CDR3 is TGTGCCAGCAGCTCGCCGACAGAAGCTTTCTTT.

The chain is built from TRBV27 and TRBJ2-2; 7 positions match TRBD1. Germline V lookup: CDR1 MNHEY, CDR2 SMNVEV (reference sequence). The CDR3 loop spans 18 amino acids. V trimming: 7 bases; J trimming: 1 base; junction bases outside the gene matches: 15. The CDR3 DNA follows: TGTGCCAGCAAAAGTGACAGGGCCGGGGCATTGAACACCGGGGAGCTGTTTTTT. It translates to CASKSDRAGALNTGELFF.